This T cell receptor beta chain was obtained from a study of CXCR3-negative and CXCR3-positive naive CD8 T cells. Looking at the study overall: Per library, roughly 1.5 +/- 0.3 million reads; 120 million to 150 million TRB reads overall.

With respect to this clonotype: Its antigen is not identified.

General observations from the study: The study found CXCR3 expression partially decreased after cryopreservation and ran most assays on fresh PBMCs. More hydrophobic TRB CDR3s occurred in CXCR3-positive than in CXCR3-negative naive cells.

From germline, CDR1 is SGHTA and CDR2 FQGTGA. The CDR3 is 13 residues long. The authors prepared UMI-labeled TRB cDNA libraries by 5' RACE. For each CDR3 protein, TCRdb gives one entry from its re-call of the 5' RACE reads, without DNA. The sample's table shows over 70,000 distinct CDR3 sequences. CD45RO-CCR7+CD27+CD95- marked naive CD8+ T cells. The sample comprised naive CXCR3- CD8+ T cells from blood. The subset here: CD45RO-CCR7+CD27+CD95- naive CD8+ T cells lacking CXCR3 (TNR3-). This clonotype was sampled from a human donor in good health. Some clones in this sample may be carry-over from other donors' samples. This rearrangement joins TRBV7-3 to TRBJ2-2. The CDR3 reads CASSLIGTGELFF.